The rows below give T cell receptor beta chains drawn from one sample of a study of shared clonotypes between healthy human individuals. TCRdb's copy holds only in-frame clones and misses some; the assay was immunoSEQ multiplex PCR. The data hold 1 million to 1.2 million clones, with approximately 75% observed a single time. Sequencing input: memory CD4+ T cells from PBMCs. Receptors were obtained from a man younger than 35 in good health. Some clones in this sample may be carry-over from other donors' samples. The CDR3 runs from the conserved cysteine through the conserved F or W. Size values are once, few and many counts, or a class for expanded clones, and some rows have none.

TRBJ1-1 | 11 | NA | TRBV6-5 | CASSLSTEAFF
TRBJ1-5 | 13 | NA | TRBV6-5 | CASKGGQGQPQHF
TRBJ2-5 | 15 | NA | TRBV7-3 | CASSLDGRAEETQYF
TRBJ1-5 | 16 | NA | TRBV6-1 | CASSGETGMGRQPQHF
TRBJ2-4 | 14 | NA | TRBV4-1 | CASSQEGTSNIQYF
TRBJ2-5 | 13 | NA | TRBV27 | CASRGTGGITQYF
TRBJ2-5 | 17 | NA | TRBV28 | CASSLGTGAALSETQYF
TRBJ1-1 | 13 | NA | TRBV7-8 | CASSPRTVTEAFF
TRBJ2-1 | 13 | once | TRBV29-1 | CSVRLAGGYEQFF
TRBJ2-3 | 13 | NA | TRBV6-5 | CASSRLNTDTQYF
TRBJ2-5 | 15 | NA | TRBV7-2 | CASSPPAGRQETQYF
TRBJ2-7 | 12 | NA | TRBV10-2 | CASRDRDYEQYF
TRBJ2-1 | 11 | NA | TRBV27 | CASSRDNEQFF
TRBJ1-5 | 12 | few | TRBV7-9 | CASSYSAQPQHF
TRBJ2-7 | 13 | NA | TRBV6-6 | CASSYSGRYEQYF
TRBJ1-5 | 15 | NA | TRBV6-5 | CASSYSYVSNQPQHF
TRBJ2-5 | 15 | NA | TRBV5-4 | CASSLRGLALETQYF
TRBJ1-1 | 11 | NA | TRBV20-1 | CSASFRTEAFF
TRBJ1-1 | 15 | NA | TRBV6-5 | CASSGQGAQNTEAFF
TRBJ1-2 | 14 | NA | TRBV7-2 | CASSPSAVSYGYTF
TRBJ2-4 | 14 | NA | TRBV29-1 | CSVEAQGGRNIQYF
TRBJ2-5 | 16 | NA | TRBV5-1 | CASSLVAGGEQETQYF
TRBJ1-6 | 11 | NA | TRBV5-1 | CASSAGPTLHF
TRBJ1-2 | 13 | NA | TRBV29-1 | CSVNRGSHYGYTF
TRBJ2-7 | 15 | NA | TRBV12-2 | CASRCPGTATYEQYF
TRBJ1-4 | 16 | NA | TRBV18 | CASSSNRDTGDEKLFF
TRBJ2-7 | 13 | once | TRBV6-6 | CASGADRSYEQYF
TRBJ2-1 | 15 | NA | TRBV4-3 | CASSQGGGSYNEQFF